The clone carrying this TCR beta chain has a handful of counts. Antigen unknown. This specimen belongs to a study of blood T cells in healthy people across ages. Study-level background: Capturing about one barcoded beta molecule per two T cells was achieved by template switching. Overall study findings and caveats: The CMV status of each donor remained undetermined, and this could have confounded shifts in expanded clonotypes.

A second PCR, run for about 6 to 12 cycles, used a sample-barcoded 5' primer plus a J-beta primer mix. MiXCR, run by TCRdb on the 5' RACE reads, gives a single entry per CDR3 protein. The sample has roughly 800,000 distinct CDR3 sequences; 36% are singletons. V was clipped by 5 bases and J by 3 bases; unmatched bases: 7. The germline V gene encodes CDR1 GTSNPN and CDR2 SVGIG (reference sequence). CDR3 length: 13 residues. The sequenced sample was blood. The chain recombines TRBV30 with TRBJ2-7; 7 nucleotides match TRBD1. The receptor was isolated from a man between 18 and 35 years old in good health. CDR3 loop: CAWSSQGVYEQYF. The CDR3 DNA is TGTGCCTGGTCCTCTCAGGGGGTCTACGAGCAGTACTTC.